This entry features one TCR beta chain sequence. TCRdb reanalysed the RT-PCR reads using MiXCR and keeps one entry per CDR3 protein. In the table there are about 520,000 distinct CDR3 sequences, less than 7.5% of which are singletons. This sample was included in a study of response to subunit inactivated influenza vaccine. The CDR3 is 18 amino acids. Germline lookup yields CDR1 DFQATT and CDR2 SNEGSKA (reference sequence). V gave up 2 bases and J gave up 5 bases; unmatched junction bases: 15. The chain is built from TRBV20-1 and TRBJ1-2; 12 bases are shared with TRBD1. Sequencing used PBMCs from blood, obtained less than 30 months after vaccination. The receptor's source is a man between 50 and 69 years old who received an inactivated influenza vaccine. CDR3 nucleotide sequence: TGCAGTGCTAGATCCGCCTCGGGACAGGGGGCCCTTTTATATGGCTACACCTTC. Its translation is CSARSASGQGALLYGYTF.